What follows describes a single T cell receptor beta chain. The entry originates in a study of blood T cell repertoires in COVID-19. About the study: From the United States, Italy and Spain came samples of acute and convalescent COVID-19. Sources were T cells, B-cell-depleted T cells, or PBMCs; the material itself was cDNA or gDNA.

Per the authors' pipeline: Estimates of nucleated cell counts were drawn from the amplification of reference gene primers. Assay: immunoSEQ multiplex PCR; the TCRdb copy retains only in-frame clones and omits some. The V and J calls and clone size come from that table; D and trimming were worked out from the DNA. Counted here are over 300,000 clones, 90% occurring once; the ten biggest clones make up 6% to 7.5%. The V and J ends lost 3 bases and 8 bases, in that order; junction bases with no gene match: 13. The CDR3 loop spans 16 amino acids. CDR1 and CDR2 (germline): MDHEN, SYDVKM. This sequence was found in a man aged 18 to 35 with active or convalescent COVID-19. Sequenced material: peripheral blood. This chain uses TRBV28 with TRBJ1-1, with 9 bases lining up with TRBD1. The CDR3 DNA reads TGTGCCAGCAGTTTTTTACAGCCGGGACAGGGATCCGAAGCTTTCTTT. Encoded protein: CASSFLQPGQGSEAFF.